The 30 T cell receptor beta chains below all came from one sample that was sequenced in a study. Using its own MiXCR run on the reads, TCRdb lists one record per CDR3 protein. The sample holds about 7,100 distinct CDR3 sequences, roughly a third seen once. The sequenced material came from blood. The receptors originated from a human donor.

In its sample, this clonotype was seen a few times. The chain has TRBV30 and TRBJ1-1; D possibly corresponds to TRBD1 (6 bases). Trimming left V 0 bases short and J 0 bases short, with 14 bases between. CDR1 is GTSNPN, CDR2 SVGIG, per germline (reference sequence). The CDR3 totals 16 residues. The chain's CDR3 is CAWSVEATGLNTEAFF. CDR3 coding DNA: TGTGCCTGGAGTGTTGAAGCGACAGGCTTGAACACTGAAGCTTTCTTT.

The chain joins TRBV29-1 to TRBJ1-2, with D uncertain. With 2 bases removed from V and 4 bases from J, the gap between germline ends came to 8 bases. CDR1 is SQVTM and CDR2 is ANQGSEA in the germline V gene. The CDR3 consists of 12 residues. Here the CDR3 reads CSVEQEFYGYTF. CDR3 in DNA: TGCAGCGTTGAACAGGAGTTCTATGGCTACACCTTC.

This clonotype was recorded many times. The chain carries TRBV28 and TRBJ2-2, with no clear D. The germline V gene has CDR1 MDHEN and CDR2 SYDVKM. This CDR3 has 13 residues. Trimming removed 6 bases from V and 1 base from J, with 6 bases in between. The CDR3 is CASSGQNTGELFF. The CDR3 region has the DNA TGTGCCAGCAGCGGGCAGAACACCGGGGAGCTGTTTTTT.

Comment on this clonotype: A much more abundant neighbour one base away suggests this may be a read error. The gene calls are TRBV4-2 and TRBJ1-2, with D perhaps TRBD1 (6 bases). Germline V gives CDR1 LGHNA, CDR2 YNFKEQ. The CDR3 has 16 residues. Trimming cost V 1 base and J 2 bases, with 14 bases left between them. Here the CDR3 reads CASSQGSWGLNYGYTF. DNA for the CDR3: TGTGCCAGCAGCCAAGGCTCCTGGGGGCTGAACTATGGCTACACCTTC.

This clonotype is medium-sized (0.01 to 0.1%) within its sample. The rearrangement uses TRBV29-1 and TRBJ2-1; D is unresolved. Germline assignment: CDR1 SQVTM and CDR2 ANQGSEA. Trimming cost V 0 bases and J 8 bases, with 11 bases left between them. The CDR3 loop spans 13 amino acids. CDR3 in DNA: TGCAGCGTTGAAGATATAAGGAGCGATGAGCAGTTCTTC. The encoded protein is CSVEDIRSDEQFF.

CDR3 amino acids: CSATNEKLFF. CDR3 DNA: TGCAGTGCAACTAATGAAAAACTGTTTTTT. The V and J genes are TRBV20-1 and TRBJ1-4; D unclear. There are 10 residues in the CDR3. From germline, CDR1 is DFQATT and CDR2 SNEGSKA (reference sequence). Trimming removed 6 bases from V and 1 base from J, with 0 bases in between.

The chain recombines TRBV18 with TRBJ1-1; possibly TRBD1 for D (5 bases). V lost 5 bases to trimming and J lost 4 bases, with 14 bases between them. The CDR3 is 14 residues long. Germline V gene sequence: CDR1 KGHSH, CDR2 LQKENI. Here the CDR3 DNA reads TGTGCCAGCTCATATGGAGGGAGGGGCACTGAAGCTTTCTTT. Its protein is CASSYGGRGTEAFF. Filled out from reference TRBV18 and TRBJ1-1, the complete variable domain reads NAGVMQNPRHLVRRRGQEARLRCSPMKGHSHVYWYRQLPEEGLKFMVYLQKENIIDESGMPKERFSAEFPKEGPSILRIQQVVRGDSAAYFCASSYGGRGTEAFFGQGTRLTVV.

A note on this clonotype: A much larger clone sits a single nucleotide away, making a read error possible. The chain combines TRBV20-1 with TRBJ2-1; D ambiguous. V was trimmed by 0 bases and J by 13 bases, leaving 22 bases between them. The V gene's germline CDR1 is DFQATT and CDR2 SNEGSKA (reference sequence). CDR3 length: 15 amino acids. CDR3 loop: CSARDSAVTLETQFF. In nucleotides, the CDR3 is TGCAGTGCTAGAGATTCGGCGGTGACTTTAGAGACCCAGTTCTTC.

As to this clonotype: It may be a read error: a sequence one base away is much more abundant. The V gene is TRBV19, the J gene TRBJ2-7; perhaps TRBD2 as D (5 bases). The germline V and J ends were trimmed by 5 bases and 7 bases, with 18 bases remaining between them. The CDR3 has 14 amino acids. CDR1 and CDR2 from the germline V gene are LNHDA and SQIVND (reference sequence). CDR3 region: CASSFLAGYNEQYF. The CDR3 bases are TGTGCCAGTAGTTTCTTGGCGGGTTACAATGAGCAGTACTTC. Drawing the rest from reference TRBV19 and TRBJ2-7, the complete variable domain is DGGITQSPKYLFRKEGQNVTLSCEQNLNHDAMYWYRQDPGQGLRLIYYSQIVNDFQKGDIAEGYSVSREKKESFPLTVTSAQKNPTAFYLCASSFLAGYNEQYFGPGTRLTVT.

This clonotype is labeled as medium-sized (0.01 to 0.1%). J is TRBJ1-4 and V is TRBV20-1; TRBD1 might be the D (5 bases). V lost 6 bases and J lost 5, with 16 bases in between. The CDR3 spans 14 residues. Germline loops: CDR1 DFQATT, CDR2 SNEGSKA (reference sequence). CDR3: CSAAWTLQNEKLFF. The DNA for the CDR3 is TGCAGTGCCGCTTGGACACTTCAAAATGAAAAACTGTTTTTT.

As for this clonotype: One end of the junction fails to match germline, which may point to a read error. The CDR3 region has the DNA TGTGCTAGCAGCTTAGCCTACAATGAGCAGTTCTTC. Translating gives CASSLAYNEQFF. The chain employs TRBV7-7 and TRBJ2-1; no clear D. Per the germline V gene, CDR1 is SSHAT and CDR2 is FNYEAQ (reference sequence). The length of the CDR3 is 12 residues.

By its share, this clonotype is medium-sized. The chain recombines TRBV7-3 with TRBJ2-2, with 12 bases that match TRBD2. CDR3 length equals 15 residues. V dropped 5 bases and J dropped 4; count of bases not matched to a gene: 2. Germline loops: CDR1 SGHTA, CDR2 FQGTGA. The CDR3 DNA is TGTGCCAGCAGCCTAGCGGGAGGGACCACCGGGGAGCTGTTTTTT. The encoded protein is CASSLAGGTTGELFF.

This clonotype has only a few counts. The chain is built from TRBV14 and TRBJ1-1; the D is unclear. The V and J ends lost 4 bases and 1 base respectively, with 13 bases between them. CDR3 length equals 15 residues. The germline CDR1 and CDR2 sequences are SGHDN and FVKESK. Here the CDR3 DNA reads TGTGCCAGCAGCCGCCCTCTATCATCGAACACTGAAGCTTTCTTT. Translated: CASSRPLSSNTEAFF.

This sequence joins TRBV29-1 and TRBJ1-1; the D is unclear. The CDR3 is made up of 13 amino acids. Germline CDR1 and CDR2: SQVTM and ANQGSEA. Deletions cut 3 bases from V and 0 bases from J, with 8 bases between. CDR3 DNA: TGCAGCGTTGATGTAAGGGTGAACACTGAAGCTTTCTTT. Translated: CSVDVRVNTEAFF.

CDR3 region: CAWSVGQESTDTQYF. The CDR3 DNA follows: TGTGCCTGGAGCGTCGGGCAGGAAAGCACAGATACGCAGTATTTT. The rearrangement uses TRBV30 and TRBJ2-3; D call uncertain. Trimming cost V 3 bases and J 0 bases, with 13 bases left between them. Germline CDR1 is GTSNPN and CDR2 is SVGIG (reference sequence). The CDR3 consists of 15 residues.

V is TRBV12-3 or TRBV12-4 and J is TRBJ1-3; D gene ambiguous. Trimming stripped 2 bases from V and 15 bases from J, with 11 bases between. This CDR3 has 11 residues. DNA of the CDR3: TGTGCCAGCAGTTTACTCCAGGAGGAATATTTT. As protein: CASSLLQEEYF.

The genes are TRBV11-3 and TRBJ1-4, with unresolved D. Germline CDR1 is SGHNT and CDR2 is YENEEA. The CDR3 sequence is 15 residues long. V lost 0 bases to trimming and J lost 7 bases, with 12 bases between them. Here the CDR3 reads CASSLDITLTEKLFF. Written as DNA, the CDR3 is TGTGCCAGCAGCTTAGATATAACCCTTACTGAAAAACTGTTTTTT. The variable domain in full, with the rest retrieved from reference TRBV11-3 and TRBJ1-4, is EAGVVQSPRYKIIEKKQPVAFWCNPISGHNTLYWYLQNLGQGPELLIRYENEEAVDDSQLPKDRFSAERLKGVDSTLKIQPAELGDSAVYLCASSLDITLTEKLFFGSGTQLSVL.

This clonotype is medium-sized (0.01 to 0.1%) within its sample. The rearrangement joins TRBV4-2 to TRBJ2-3; tentatively, D is TRBD2 (6 bases). In germline, CDR1 is LGHNA, CDR2 YNFKEQ. Trimming removed 6 bases at V and 4 bases at J, with 17 bases between. The CDR3 is 15 residues long. CDR3 sequence: CASSRVAEQADTQYF. CDR3 DNA: TGTGCCAGCAGTCGGGTAGCGGAGCAAGCAGATACGCAGTATTTT.

By share, this clonotype ranks as medium-sized. This chain connects TRBV7-8 to TRBJ2-1; 11 nucleotides agree with TRBD2. Germline V CDR1 and CDR2: SGHVS, FQNEAQ. The trim removed 1 base at V and 8 bases at J, leaving 1 base unmatched. The CDR3 spans 14 residues. The CDR3 nucleotides are TGTGCCAGCAGCTTAGTACTAGCGGGAGATGAGCAGTTCTTC. Its protein is CASSLVLAGDEQFF.

The chain uses TRBV14 and TRBJ1-1; the D gene is possibly TRBD1 (6 bases). V was trimmed by 4 bases and J by 3 bases, leaving 18 bases between them. There are 16 residues in the CDR3. Germline V CDR1 and CDR2: SGHDN, FVKESK. The CDR3, as DNA: TGTGCCAGCAGCCTTTACGCAGGGGTTGGAGACACTGAAGCTTTCTTT. Its translation is CASSLYAGVGDTEAFF.

Sample share makes this clonotype medium-sized. This chain links TRBV14 with TRBJ1-1, with D possibly matching TRBD1 (5 bases). The germline V gene encodes CDR1 SGHDN and CDR2 FVKESK. The V and J ends lost 6 bases and 1 base respectively, with 9 bases between them. This CDR3 has 13 residues. The CDR3, as DNA: TGTGCCAGCAGTCGACAGCCGAACACTGAAGCTTTCTTT. Translating gives CASSRQPNTEAFF.

This clonotype came up many times. The chain employs TRBV18 and TRBJ2-7, with 10 bases fitting TRBD2. Losses at the gene ends were 0 bases for V and 2 bases for J; bases not matched to a gene: 7. Germline values: CDR1 KGHSH, CDR2 LQKENI. This CDR3 is 17 amino acids long. Written as DNA, the CDR3 is TGTGCCAGCTCACCACCGATACTAGCGGGAAACCCCTACGAGCAGTACTTC. Protein product: CASSPPILAGNPYEQYF.

The rearrangement joins TRBV4-2 to TRBJ2-3; D remains ambiguous. Looked up from germline, CDR1 is LGHNA and CDR2 is YNFKEQ. V lost 0 bases and J 0 bases, leaving 13 bases between the germline ends. The CDR3 covers 17 residues. Written as DNA, the CDR3 is TGTGCCAGCAGCCAAGAAGACCGCTCTGGAAGCACAGATACGCAGTATTTT. Translation: CASSQEDRSGSTDTQYF.

The chain links TRBV29-1 to TRBJ1-4; D gene unclear. This CDR3 has 14 amino acids. Germline loops: CDR1 SQVTM, CDR2 ANQGSEA. The chain's CDR3 is CSSISGREGEKLFF. For the CDR3, the DNA is TGCAGTTCGATAAGCGGCCGGGAGGGAGAAAAACTGTTTTTT.

This clonotype is labeled medium-sized (0.01 to 0.1%). V gene TRBV29-1 combines with J gene TRBJ1-1; no clear D gene. Looked up from germline, CDR1 is SQVTM and CDR2 is ANQGSEA. V was cut by 2 bases and J by 1 base, with 8 bases left in between. The CDR3 covers 13 residues. CDR3 in amino acids: CSVESTANTEAFF. CDR3 nucleotide sequence: TGCAGCGTTGAAAGCACAGCGAACACTGAAGCTTTCTTT. The full variable domain, its missing parts supplied by reference TRBV29-1 and TRBJ1-1, is SAVISQKPSRDICQRGTSLTIQCQVDSQVTMMFWYRQQPGQSLTLIATANQGSEATYESGFVIDKFPISRPNLTFSTLTVSNMSPEDSSIYLCSVESTANTEAFFGQGTRLTVV.

This clonotype is medium-sized (0.01 to 0.1%). V usage is TRBV20-1 and J usage is TRBJ1-1, with D perhaps TRBD1 (5 bases). This CDR3 is 12 amino acids long. Deletions cut 4 bases from V and 1 base from J, with 7 bases between. CDR1 DFQATT and CDR2 SNEGSKA come from the germline V gene (reference sequence). The CDR3 sequence is CSAIDRNTEAFF. The CDR3 DNA sequence: TGCAGTGCTATCGACAGGAACACTGAAGCTTTCTTT.

Judged by abundance, this clonotype is medium-sized. The chain employs TRBV29-1 and TRBJ2-4, with D perhaps matching TRBD2 (5 bases). V lost 5 bases and J lost 2, with 10 bases in between. In germline, CDR1 is SQVTM, CDR2 ANQGSEA. The CDR3 length is 13 residues. The CDR3 DNA is TGCAGCGTTTCACGGGGAACCAAAAACATTCAGTACTTC. Its protein product is CSVSRGTKNIQYF.

This clonotype qualifies as medium-sized (0.01 to 0.1%). CDR3 residues: CSVSGTSDSYEQYF. CDR3 in DNA: TGCAGCGTTTCCGGGACTAGCGACTCCTACGAGCAGTACTTC. J is TRBJ2-7 and V is TRBV29-1, with TRBD2 matching over 10 bases. This CDR3 has 14 residues. The germline gives CDR1 SQVTM, CDR2 ANQGSEA. V lost 5 bases and J lost 0; bases outside the gene matches: 4.

V gene TRBV4-2 combines with J gene TRBJ1-1; D is undetermined. This CDR3 region has 12 residues. The ends were cut back, 1 base at V and 7 bases at J, with 7 bases in the middle. The germline V gene encodes CDR1 LGHNA and CDR2 YNFKEQ. The CDR3 sequence: CASSQGRGEAFF. The CDR3 DNA reads TGTGCCAGCAGCCAAGGTCGGGGTGAAGCTTTCTTT.

The chain carries TRBV29-1 and TRBJ2-1; TRBD1 might be the D (10 bases). The CDR3 spans 20 residues. The V end was cut by 5 bases, the J end by 0 bases, with 29 bases between. Germline V gene lookup returns CDR1 SQVTM and CDR2 ANQGSEA. CDR3 DNA sequence: TGCAGCGTTCGGACAGGGGGGTGGACTAGCGTACTAAGCTCCTACAATGAGCAGTTCTTC. Its translation is CSVRTGGWTSVLSSYNEQFF.